Following are 2 T cell receptor beta chains from one sample sequenced in a study of T-cell reconstitution after alpha-beta-depleted transplantation in children. Unique molecular identifiers were incorporated when the TCRbeta library was constructed. MiXCR was run by TCRdb on the PCR reads, yielding one entry per CDR3 protein. The profile shows about 500,000 distinct CDR3 sequences, less than 35% of them singletons. Sequences were derived from PBMCs from the stem cell graft donor, sampled from the stem cell graft. Receptor source: a human donor who donated a stem cell graft to a child with aplastic anemia.

This clonotype was recorded a few times. The chain couples TRBV12-3 or TRBV12-4 to TRBJ2-7; TRBD1 agrees at 11 bases. The CDR3 is 16 amino acids. With V trimmed by 5 bases and J by 7 bases, 13 bases remained unmatched. CDR3 region: CASSPAKGTGGREQYF. CDR3 sequence (DNA): TGTGCCAGCAGTCCTGCAAAAGGGACAGGGGGAAGGGAGCAGTACTTC.

This clonotype turned up a few times. V and J are TRBV12-3 or TRBV12-4 and TRBJ2-7; possibly TRBD1 for D (5 bases). The V and J ends lost 5 bases and 6 bases respectively, with 11 bases between them. This CDR3 is built from 12 residues. CDR3 in amino acids: CASSPDSGEQYV. CDR3 in DNA: TGTGCCAGCAGTCCTGACAGTGGCGAGCAGTACGTC.